The source of this TCR beta chain is a study of regulatory T cells in long-lasting Graves disease. Arm-PCR of CDR3 regions and iRepertoire HTBI primers were used to build TCR beta libraries. Each CDR3 protein gets one entry after TCRdb re-called the multiplex PCR reads with MiXCR. Of 530,000 or so distinct CDR3 sequences detected, around 15% appear once; the ten largest clones hold around 12%. Time point denoted: newly diagnosed GD, antithyroid drugs for less than 3 months. From RNA extracted from PBMCs, the TCR library was made. Tubes containing EDTA received roughly 9 milliliters of drawn peripheral blood. Of note for this clonotype: What it binds is not known.

This CDR3 spans 19 amino acids. The germline CDR1 and CDR2 sequences are MGHRA and YSYEKL. The trim removed 0 bases at V and 4 bases at J, leaving 12 bases unmatched. Whole-study results and caveats: Newly diagnosed Graves' patients had higher TCR diversity than persistent ones. Thyroid tissue went unstudied; only peripheral blood was examined.

These sequences were also reported in another study, on T cells in Graves' hyperthyroidism and ophthalmopathy. As that report states: The HTBI primer set served for first-round RT-PCR of the TCR CDR3.

The source is a man aged 18 to 35 with Graves disease. Sequencing used peripheral blood mononuclear cells (PBMCs), obtained at new diagnosis, from a patient treated with antithyroid drugs. The chain recombines TRBV4-1 with TRBJ2-2, with TRBD2 matching over 9 bases. The CDR3 region has the DNA TGCGCCAGCAGCCAAGATCCAGGGTTAGTAGCGGGAGTCACCGGGGAGCTGTTTTTT. It specifies CASSQDPGLVAGVTGELFF.